This TCR beta chain originates from a study of T cells in Graves' hyperthyroidism and ophthalmopathy. Broader study findings: In validation, the model predicted ophthalmopathy. These predictions came a median approximately six months before onset. Ophthalmopathy was told apart from stable hyperthyroidism by a 13 V-J model.

CDR1 and CDR2 (germline): MGHRA, YSYEKL. Trimming pared 3 bases from V and 10 bases from J, leaving 18 bases between. This CDR3 contains 15 residues. The study enrolled patients aged 18 to 65 with newly diagnosed hyperthyroidism of under 2 months' duration. Amplification of TCR beta CDR3 regions used RNA as the template. The HTBI primer set drove a first-round RT-PCR of the TCR CDR3. From the multiplex PCR reads, TCRdb called clonotypes with MiXCR, one entry per CDR3 protein. The table includes approximately 700,000 distinct CDR3 sequences, over 15% detected once. In its sample, this clonotype was seen a few times. Antigen unknown.

The chain joins TRBV4-1 to TRBJ1-4, with D perhaps TRBD1 (6 bases). Specimen: blood. This TCR came from a young man with Graves' hyperthyroidism. This CDR3 is CASSHLIDRLGKLFF. The CDR3 DNA reads as TGCGCCAGCAGCCATCTGATCGACAGGTTAGGAAAACTGTTTTTT.